Below are 8 T cell receptor beta chains sequenced from a single sample in a study of T-cell reconstitution after alpha-beta-depleted transplantation in children. Unique molecular identifiers were incorporated during preparation of the TCRbeta library. TCRdb processed the PCR reads anew with MiXCR; each CDR3 protein has one entry. Seen here are 200,000 to 300,000 distinct CDR3 sequences, roughly 25% observed once, and the top ten hold about 2.8%. The material sequenced was PBMCs, taken before TCRalphabeta/CD19-depleted stem cell transplant. These receptors were taken from a girl aged 2-9 years with Fanconi anemia, due to receive a stem cell transplant.

The rearrangement links TRBV15 to TRBJ1-5; possible D gene TRBD1, 5 bases. This CDR3 spans 16 amino acids. Germline CDR1 and CDR2: LNHNV and YYDKDF (reference sequence). V lost 0 bases and J 2 bases, leaving 11 bases between the germline ends. The CDR3 loop reads CATSREGGGGNQPQHF. The CDR3 DNA reads as TGTGCCACCAGCAGAGAAGGTGGGGGGGGCAATCAGCCCCAGCATTTT.

This clonotype was counted at least ten times. V usage is TRBV5-6 and J usage is TRBJ2-2, with D hard to call. The CDR3 spans 15 residues. V was pared by 0 bases and J by 5 bases, with 11 bases between. Per the germline V gene, CDR1 is SGHDT and CDR2 is YYEEEE. The CDR3, as DNA: TGTGCCAGCAGCTTGGTTAAAAGTATAACCGGGGAGCTGTTTTTT. This encodes CASSLVKSITGELFF.

The rearrangement joins TRBV20-1 to TRBJ1-5; 10 bases are shared with TRBD1. The CDR3 runs 15 residues. V lost 1 base, J lost 2 bases, and 2 bases stayed unmatched. Germline values: CDR1 DFQATT, CDR2 SNEGSKA (reference sequence). The chain's CDR3 is CSARGGTGGNQPQHF. As DNA, the CDR3 is TGCAGTGCTAGAGGAGGGACAGGGGGCAATCAGCCCCAGCATTTT.

This clonotype has a handful of counts. The rearrangement joins TRBV6-5 to TRBJ2-7, with D possibly matching TRBD1 (6 bases). V lost 2 bases and J 0 bases, leaving 20 bases between the germline ends. Germline values: CDR1 MNHEY, CDR2 SVGAGI. The CDR3 runs to 18 residues. The CDR3 sequence: CASSYGRGLGARSYEQYF. CDR3 nucleotide sequence: TGTGCCAGCAGTTACGGTCGAGGTCTGGGGGCGCGCTCCTACGAGCAGTACTTC.

The chain has TRBV20-1 and TRBJ2-1, with TRBD2 matching over 9 bases. CDR1 and CDR2 (germline): DFQATT, SNEGSKA (reference sequence). The CDR3 loop spans 13 amino acids. Trimming at V came to 1 base and at J to 8 bases, leaving 3 bases not matched to a gene. The CDR3 nucleotides read TGCAGTGCTAGAGTTGCGGGGGGGCATGAGCAGTTCTTC. This encodes CSARVAGGHEQFF.

A few counts support this clonotype. V is TRBV5-1 and J is TRBJ2-1; D not resolved. The CDR3 covers 14 residues. Germline-derived CDR1 and CDR2 are SGHRS and YFSETQ. Trimming removed 4 bases from V and 4 bases from J, with 12 bases in between. The CDR3 bases are TGCGCCAGCAGCCGTACGCTCCAATACAATGAGCAGTTCTTC. This gives the protein CASSRTLQYNEQFF.

The sample holds a few counts of this clonotype. The J gene is TRBJ1-2, the V gene TRBV28, with D possibly TRBD1 on 6 matching bases. The germline gives CDR1 MDHEN, CDR2 SYDVKM. The CDR3 sequence is 16 residues long. V lost 6 bases and J lost 1, with 18 bases in between. CDR3 in amino acids: CASRSRDRPYNYGYTF. CDR3 sequence (DNA): TGTGCCAGCAGAAGTCGTGACAGGCCTTATAACTATGGCTACACCTTC.

This clonotype was seen ten or more times. V gene TRBV12-3 or TRBV12-4 combines with J gene TRBJ2-3, with 7 bases aligning to TRBD2. J gave up 3 bases and V 1 base, and 4 bases lay outside the gene matches. The CDR3 extends over 15 amino acids. The CDR3 DNA is TGTGCCAGCAGTTTAGGGGCGGGAGAAACAGATACGCAGTATTTT. It is translated as CASSLGAGETDTQYF.